The present T cell receptor beta chain was sequenced within a study of shared clonotypes between healthy human individuals. All donors qualified as healthy HIV-negative adults and had experienced no recent acute infections or vaccinations. Researchers partitioned CD4+ cells into CD45RA+ naive and CD45RA-negative memory subsets. The germline CDR1 and CDR2 sequences are MNHEY and SMNVEV (reference sequence). Trimming took 6 bases from V and 1 from J, leaving 15 bases between them. This CDR3 is built from 15 residues. Deep-level running was used for the assay. Libraries were prepared by immunoSEQ multiplex PCR; TCRdb keeps only in-frame clonotypes and omits some of them. The sample has fewer than 3 million clones, around 90% seen once.

This clonotype was obtained from a man between 18 and 29 years old in good health. Some clones in this sample may be carry-over from other donors' samples. The chain recombines TRBV27 with TRBJ2-5; TRBD2 might be the D (6 bases). Sequences were obtained from naive CD4+ T cells from PBMCs. Subset described: CD45RA+ positively selected. The CDR3 sequence: CASRLNVGSQETQYF. CDR3 in DNA: TGTGCCAGCAGGTTAAACGTCGGGAGCCAAGAGACCCAGTACTTC.